This entry features one T cell receptor beta chain sequence. The CDR3 spans 14 residues. Germline CDR1 and CDR2: SNHLY and FYNNEI. V was trimmed by 4 bases and J by 8 bases, leaving 17 bases between them. The data derive from a study of OX40 agonist ivuxolimab in advanced cancers. Method: immunoSEQ multiplex PCR; TCRdb's copy keeps in-frame clones and lacks some. The data show 50,000 to 65,000 clones, 81% seen once. The source is an adult with an advanced solid tumor such as melanoma, head and neck, liver or kidney cancer. V usage is TRBV2 and J usage is TRBJ1-2, with D hard to call. This sample comprised CD4+ or CD8+ T cells sorted from blood, obtained in a trial of the OX40 agonist ivuxolimab. The DNA for the CDR3 is TGTGCCAGCAGTGCTGAGGCGTTGACTGAGGGCTACACCTTC. This codes for CASSAEALTEGYTF.